What follows describes a single TCR beta chain. Its target is not known. Deletions cut 3 bases from V and 0 bases from J, with 13 bases between. Germline loops: CDR1 ENHRY, CDR2 SYGVKD. The CDR3 extends over 16 amino acids. The sample originates from a study of cytomegalovirus exposure and HLA in healthy donors. Study as a whole: Among the roughly 380 donors who were genotyped, about 79% fell in the genetic ancestry cluster that is associated with self-reported Caucasian donors. Study-wide results and limits: In a later analysis, specific HLA alleles were associated with 15,000 to 20,000 TCR beta sequences at a 0.05 false discovery rate. Immune exposure information comprised only CMV serostatus.

PCR primers comprised 60 Vbeta and 13 Jbeta primers. Only in-frame clones appear in the TCRdb table, and some are missing; sequencing was by immunoSEQ multiplex PCR. The table includes 120,000 to 150,000 clones, 65% to 90% detected once. Specimen: PBMCs. The chain carries TRBV10-3 and TRBJ2-3; D is possibly TRBD2 (6 bases). The origin of this receptor is a woman aged 25-40 years in good health and CMV-seronegative. This chain's CDR3 is CAISDYGRVSTDTQYF. CDR3 coding DNA: TGTGCCATCAGTGATTACGGGAGAGTTAGCACAGATACGCAGTATTTT.